This TCR beta chain was found in a study of blood T cells in healthy people across ages. Broader study findings: Age advanced and TCR beta diversity per million T cells fell, roughly linearly. Diversity estimated from one million T cells was considered an underestimate. Donors of long life had a larger count of naive CD4+ cells and greater diversity than aged donors.

This clonotype has only a few counts. Antigen: not known. Sample-barcoded 5' priming and a J-beta primer mix drove a second PCR of 7 to 11 cycles. Every cDNA molecule carried a tag from a template-switch adaptor bearing 12 random nucleotides. MiXCR, applied by TCRdb to the 5' RACE reads, yields one record per CDR3 protein. Of some 1.5 million distinct CDR3 sequences listed, 28% were seen once; the top ten hold over 7%. Germline V gives CDR1 SGHTA, CDR2 FQGNSA. The CDR3 totals 14 residues. Trimming left V 1 base short and J 7 bases short, with 14 bases between. The gene calls are TRBV7-2 and TRBJ2-7; TRBD2 might be the D (6 bases). This sequence originates from a woman in her 30s in good health. The sequencing sample was made of blood. The CDR3 nucleotides read TGTGCCAGCAGCTTAGGTAGCGGCACGGGGGAGCAGTACTTC. Translation: CASSLGSGTGEQYF. Complete variable domain (other parts from reference TRBV7-2 and TRBJ2-7): GAGVSQSPSNKVTEKGKDVELRCDPISGHTALYWYRQSLGQGLEFLIYFQGNSAPDKSGLPSDRFSAERTGGSVSTLTIQRTQQEDSAVYLCASSLGSGTGEQYFGPGTRLTVT.